The 14 T cell receptor beta chains below all came from one sample that was sequenced in a study of early T cells in non-severe SARS-CoV-2 infection. MiXCR, run by TCRdb on the 5' RACE reads, gives a single entry per CDR3 protein. The sample carries 50,000 to 60,000 distinct CDR3 sequences, roughly 8.7% recorded once. This material consisted of whole blood, taken at baseline. All receptors come from an adult who was a healthcare worker with PCR-confirmed SARS-CoV-2 infection or an uninfected control (not recorded which).

This clonotype was counted ten times or more. The gene calls are TRBV27 and TRBJ2-5; D is unclear. V gave up 2 bases and J gave up 4 bases, with 20 bases separating them. The CDR3 is made up of 17 amino acids. The germline V gene encodes CDR1 MNHEY and CDR2 SMNVEV (reference sequence). The CDR3 spells CASSLNLGPRGGETQYF. CDR3 sequence (DNA): TGTGCCAGCAGTTTAAATCTAGGGCCCAGAGGTGGAGAGACCCAGTACTTC.

V gene TRBV5-1 combines with J gene TRBJ1-2; D gene ambiguous. CDR1 and CDR2 from the germline V gene are SGHRS and YFSETQ. Between the trimmed V and J ends, which lost 0 bases and 8 bases, there was a span of 14 bases. The CDR3 contains 14 residues. CDR3 DNA sequence: TGCGCCAGCAGCTTGGTGTCCGCAGGCTGGGGCTACACCTTC. This encodes CASSLVSAGWGYTF.

The rearrangement joins TRBV6-5 to TRBJ2-7; D is unclear. The germline V gene encodes CDR1 MNHEY and CDR2 SVGAGI. The CDR3 totals 13 residues. Trimming left V 3 bases short and J 1 base short, with 7 bases between. This CDR3 reads CASSYDGSYEQYF. The CDR3 nucleotides are TGTGCCAGCAGTTATGACGGTTCCTACGAGCAGTACTTC.

This clonotype was counted only a few times. The rearrangement joins TRBV30 to TRBJ2-7; the match to TRBD1 covers 9 bases. Per germline, CDR1 GTSNPN and CDR2 SVGIG (reference sequence). CDR3 length: 14 amino acids. Unmatched junction bases numbered 5, after V lost 2 bases and J lost 3 bases. CDR3 in amino acids: CAWSRGTGNYEQYF. The CDR3 DNA sequence: TGTGCCTGGAGTAGGGGGACAGGGAACTACGAGCAGTACTTC.

The rearrangement uses TRBV5-6 and TRBJ1-1; no clear D gene. The CDR3 is made up of 16 amino acids. CDR1 SGHDT and CDR2 YYEEEE come from the germline V gene. V lost 0 bases and J lost 3, with 15 bases in between. CDR3 nucleotide sequence: TGTGCCAGCAGCTTGGCCAGGTGGCAGCTTCACACTGAAGCTTTCTTT. Amino acids: CASSLARWQLHTEAFF.

This clonotype was picked up a small number of times. As DNA, the CDR3 is TGTGCCAGCAGCCTCCGCTTAGCGGCCTTACAAGAGACCCAGTACTTC. It translates to CASSLRLAALQETQYF. The chain recombines TRBV13 with TRBJ2-5; maybe TRBD2 (6 bases). Germline CDR1 reads PRHDT; CDR2 reads FYEKMQ (reference sequence). The CDR3 is made up of 16 amino acids. V was trimmed by 5 bases and J by 2 bases, leaving 18 bases between them.

This clonotype was seen at least ten times. V gene TRBV12-3 or TRBV12-4 combines with J gene TRBJ1-1; D might be TRBD1 (6 bases). Trimming took 4 bases from V and 0 from J, leaving 12 bases between them. This CDR3 is 15 amino acids long. The CDR3, as DNA: TGTGCCAGCAGTTCTCCACGGGACATGAACACTGAAGCTTTCTTT. It specifies CASSSPRDMNTEAFF.

The chain carries TRBV19 and TRBJ1-6, with 8 bases that match TRBD1. The length of the CDR3 is 16 residues. CDR1 LNHDA and CDR2 SQIVND come from the germline V gene (reference sequence). V lost 7 bases, J lost 4 bases, and 9 bases stayed unmatched. CDR3 sequence (DNA): TGTGCCAGTACCGCAGACAGGACAGGGTATAATTCACCCCTCCACTTT. Amino acid sequence: CASTADRTGYNSPLHF.

V and J are TRBV15 and TRBJ2-2; 12 positions match TRBD2. The V gene's germline CDR1 is LNHNV and CDR2 YYDKDF (reference sequence). V lost 6 bases to trimming and J lost 5 bases; unmatched junction nucleotides: 4. The CDR3 totals 15 residues. The CDR3 region is CATSTGLAGTGELFF. CDR3 in DNA: TGTGCCACCAGTACCGGACTAGCGGGGACCGGGGAGCTGTTTTTT.

The rearrangement uses TRBV4-1 and TRBJ1-6; no reliable D call. Trimming pared 1 base from V and 6 bases from J, leaving 4 bases between. The germline V gene has CDR1 MGHRA and CDR2 YSYEKL. The CDR3 totals 13 residues. DNA of the CDR3: TGCGCCAGCAGCCAAGGATTTAATTCACCCCTCCACTTT. Translation: CASSQGFNSPLHF.

This clonotype occurred many times. The chain employs TRBV12-3 or TRBV12-4 and TRBJ2-1, with a tentative D call TRBD2 (6 bases). The CDR3 has 14 amino acids. Trimming took off 6 bases at V and 1 base at J, with 10 bases between the two ends. The CDR3 coding sequence is TGTGCCAGCAGCTTGGGGGGTTCCTACAATGAGCAGTTCTTC. The encoded protein is CASSLGGSYNEQFF.

This clonotype was counted between two and nine times. The J gene is TRBJ2-5, the V gene TRBV6-6; 8 nucleotides match TRBD1. The CDR3 runs 14 residues. J gave up 4 bases and V 7 bases, and 8 bases lay outside the gene matches. CDR1 is MNHNY and CDR2 is SVGAGI in the germline V gene (reference sequence). CDR3 protein: CASIGTGRAETQYF. DNA for the CDR3: TGTGCCAGCATCGGGACAGGTCGCGCAGAGACCCAGTACTTC.

This chain links TRBV5-1 with TRBJ2-7, with D uncertain. In germline, CDR1 is SGHRS, CDR2 YFSETQ. V lost 0 bases and J 3 bases, leaving 10 bases between the germline ends. The CDR3 sequence is 14 residues long. The CDR3 DNA follows: TGCGCCAGCAGCTTGGAGGCCAGATTCTACGAGCAGTACTTC. As protein: CASSLEARFYEQYF. Variable domain in full (rest from reference TRBV5-1 and TRBJ2-7): KAGVTQTPRYLIKTRGQQVTLSCSPISGHRSVSWYQQTPGQGLQFLFEYFSETQRNKGNFPGRFSGRQFSNSRSEMNVSTLELGDSALYLCASSLEARFYEQYFGPGTRLTVT.

The table lists this clonotype with many counts. The gene calls are TRBV5-1 and TRBJ1-2, with 7 bases matching TRBD1. This CDR3 has 13 residues. The germline V gene has CDR1 SGHRS and CDR2 YFSETQ. The V and J ends lost 6 bases and 7 bases, in that order; junction bases with no gene match: 9. CDR3 sequence (DNA): TGCGCCAGCACCCCTGACAGGGCGAGTGGCTACACCTTC. Residues: CASTPDRASGYTF.